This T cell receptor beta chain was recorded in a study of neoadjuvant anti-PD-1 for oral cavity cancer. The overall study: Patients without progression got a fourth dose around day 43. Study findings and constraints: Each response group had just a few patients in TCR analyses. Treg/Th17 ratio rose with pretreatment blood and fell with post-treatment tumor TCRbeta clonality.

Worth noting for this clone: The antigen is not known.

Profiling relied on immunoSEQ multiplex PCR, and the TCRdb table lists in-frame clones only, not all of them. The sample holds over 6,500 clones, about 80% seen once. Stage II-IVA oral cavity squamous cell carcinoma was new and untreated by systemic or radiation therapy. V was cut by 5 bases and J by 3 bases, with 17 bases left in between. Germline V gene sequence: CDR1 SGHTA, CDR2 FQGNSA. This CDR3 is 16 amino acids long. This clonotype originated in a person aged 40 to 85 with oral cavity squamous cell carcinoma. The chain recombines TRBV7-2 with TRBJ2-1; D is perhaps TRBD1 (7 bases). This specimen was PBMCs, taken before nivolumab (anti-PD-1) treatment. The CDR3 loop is CASSIWQGGFYNEQFF. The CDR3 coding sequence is TGTGCCAGCAGCATATGGCAGGGGGGCTTCTACAATGAGCAGTTCTTC.